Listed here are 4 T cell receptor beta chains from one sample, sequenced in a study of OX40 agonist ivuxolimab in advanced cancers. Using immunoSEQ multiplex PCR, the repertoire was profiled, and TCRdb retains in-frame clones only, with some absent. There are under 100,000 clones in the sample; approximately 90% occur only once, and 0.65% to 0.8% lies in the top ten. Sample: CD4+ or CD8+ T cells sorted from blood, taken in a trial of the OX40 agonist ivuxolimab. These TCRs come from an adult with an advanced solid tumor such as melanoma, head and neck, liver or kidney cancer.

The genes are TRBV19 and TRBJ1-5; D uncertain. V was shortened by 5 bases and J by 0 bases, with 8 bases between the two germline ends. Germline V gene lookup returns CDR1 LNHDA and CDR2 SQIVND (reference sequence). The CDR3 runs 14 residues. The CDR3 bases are TGTGCCAGTAGTCCACAGCGTAGCAATCAGCCCCAGCATTTT. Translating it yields CASSPQRSNQPQHF.

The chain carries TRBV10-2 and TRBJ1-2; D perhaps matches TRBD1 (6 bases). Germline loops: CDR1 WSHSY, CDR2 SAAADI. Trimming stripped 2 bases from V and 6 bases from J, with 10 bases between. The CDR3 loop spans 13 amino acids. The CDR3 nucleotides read TGCGCCAGCAGTGAGCCGGGGGGCGATGGCTACACCTTC. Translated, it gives CASSEPGGDGYTF.

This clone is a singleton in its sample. Here the CDR3 DNA reads TGTGCCAGCAGTTACGGCAGGGTGGGGGAGACCCAGTACTTC. The encoded protein is CASSYGRVGETQYF. V usage is TRBV6-6 and J usage is TRBJ2-5, with a possible D match to TRBD1 (5 bases). Germline CDR1 is MNHNY and CDR2 is SVGAGI (reference sequence). The germline V and J ends were trimmed by 2 bases and 5 bases, with 12 bases remaining between them. This CDR3 is 14 amino acids long.

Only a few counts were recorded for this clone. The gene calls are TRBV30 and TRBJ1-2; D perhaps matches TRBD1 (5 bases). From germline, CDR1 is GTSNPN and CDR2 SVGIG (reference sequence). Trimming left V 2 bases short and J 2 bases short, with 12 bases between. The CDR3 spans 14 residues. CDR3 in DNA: TGTGCCTGGAGTTTGCCCGGGGGAAACTATGGCTACACCTTC. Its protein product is CAWSLPGGNYGYTF.